This T cell receptor (beta chain) was recorded in a study of OX40 agonist ivuxolimab in advanced cancers. Study-level information: Of the patients, three showed partial responses, one with hepatocellular carcinoma and two with cutaneous melanoma. Study-level findings and limits: Some patients without response likewise showed low normalized clonal expansion. Compared with others, partial responders at 0.1-3.0 mg/kg displayed clonal expansion among the lowest.

Sequenced by immunoSEQ multiplex PCR; TCRdb stores in-frame clones only, minus some. The sample lists around 65,000 clones; around 90% were seen once. In this sample, this clone turned up once. The antigen remains unidentified. Trimming removed 0 bases from V and 1 base from J, with 6 bases in between. CDR3 length: 14 residues. Looked up from germline, CDR1 is SGHNT and CDR2 is YENEEA. The investigators sampled blood at baseline, at cycle 4 day 1, and at cycle 7 day 1. The chain recombines TRBV11-3 with TRBJ1-1; D not resolved. This receptor was obtained from an adult with an advanced solid tumor such as melanoma, head and neck, liver or kidney cancer. Material: CD4+ or CD8+ T cells sorted from blood, obtained in a trial of the OX40 agonist ivuxolimab. The chain's CDR3 is CASSLDSTNTEAFF. The CDR3 coding sequence is TGTGCCAGCAGCTTAGACAGCACGAACACTGAAGCTTTCTTT.